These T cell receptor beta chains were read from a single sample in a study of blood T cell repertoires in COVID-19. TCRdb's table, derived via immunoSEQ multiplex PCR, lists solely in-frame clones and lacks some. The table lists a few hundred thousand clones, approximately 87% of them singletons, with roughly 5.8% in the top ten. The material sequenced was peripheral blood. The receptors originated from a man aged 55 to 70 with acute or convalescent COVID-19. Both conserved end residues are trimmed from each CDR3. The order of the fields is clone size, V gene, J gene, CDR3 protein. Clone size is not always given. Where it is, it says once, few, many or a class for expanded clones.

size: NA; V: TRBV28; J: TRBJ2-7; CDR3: ASSPQGHSYEQY
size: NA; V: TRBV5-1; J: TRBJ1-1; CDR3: ASSWGQTGANTEAF
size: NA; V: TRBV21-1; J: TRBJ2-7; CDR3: ASSKGHLRGTSYEQY
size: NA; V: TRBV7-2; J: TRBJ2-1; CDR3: ASSGGLAGGLEQF
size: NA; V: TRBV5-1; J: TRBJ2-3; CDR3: ASSLAGLAGGRYTQY
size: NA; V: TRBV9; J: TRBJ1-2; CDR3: ASSAGGQGSGYGYT
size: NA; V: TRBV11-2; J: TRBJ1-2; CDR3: ASSQPQGRQNYGYT
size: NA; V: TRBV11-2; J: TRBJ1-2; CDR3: ASSRGDNYGYT
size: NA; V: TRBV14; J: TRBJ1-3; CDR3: ASSRYAGNTIY
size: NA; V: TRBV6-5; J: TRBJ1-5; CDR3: ASILTDNQPQH
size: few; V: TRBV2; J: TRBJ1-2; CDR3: ASSAKDRGPFYGYT
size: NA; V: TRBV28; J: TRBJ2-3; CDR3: ASTLRAGVTDTQY
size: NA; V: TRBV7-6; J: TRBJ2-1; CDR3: ASSIRRSGTSGTSSYNEQF
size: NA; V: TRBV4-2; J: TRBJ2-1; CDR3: ASSQPRASRYNEQF
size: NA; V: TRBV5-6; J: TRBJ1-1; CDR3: ASSQTLRWGAEAF
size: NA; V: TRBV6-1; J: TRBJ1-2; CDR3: ASIYGQGLPYGYT
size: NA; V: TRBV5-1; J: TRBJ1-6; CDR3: ASSSWTGDSPLH
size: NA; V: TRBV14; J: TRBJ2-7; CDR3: ASSHLSYEQY
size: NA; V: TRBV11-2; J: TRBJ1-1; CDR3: ASSSLLNTEAF
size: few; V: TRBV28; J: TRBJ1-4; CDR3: ASRGGGNEKLF
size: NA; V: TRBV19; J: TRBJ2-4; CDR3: ASSAGGFSAKNIQY
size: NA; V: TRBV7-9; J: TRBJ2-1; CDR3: ASSLEGGPIEQF
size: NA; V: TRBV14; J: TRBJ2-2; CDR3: ASSQKLAGVQYTGELF
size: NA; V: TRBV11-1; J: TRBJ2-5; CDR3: ASSLAPRGLPYQETQY
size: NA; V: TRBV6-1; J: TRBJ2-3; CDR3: ASSQASSTDTQY
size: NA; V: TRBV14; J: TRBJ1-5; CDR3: ASSQNGDQPQH
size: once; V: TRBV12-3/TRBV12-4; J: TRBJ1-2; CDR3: ASRRDSYGYT
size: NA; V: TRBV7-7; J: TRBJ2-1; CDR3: ASSADRAFDNEQF
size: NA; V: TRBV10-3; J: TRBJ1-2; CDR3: AISVRDRDRNYGYT
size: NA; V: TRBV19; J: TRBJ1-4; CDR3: ATRSGEKLF
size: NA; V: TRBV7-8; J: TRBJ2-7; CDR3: ASSPGPSGTIYYEQY
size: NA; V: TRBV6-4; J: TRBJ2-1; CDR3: ASSSTSGRAYEQF
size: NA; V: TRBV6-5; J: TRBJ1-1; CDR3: ASRVWTGDTEAF
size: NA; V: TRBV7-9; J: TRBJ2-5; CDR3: ASSLRQSGETQY
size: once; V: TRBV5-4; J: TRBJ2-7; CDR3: ASSFGITQTELY
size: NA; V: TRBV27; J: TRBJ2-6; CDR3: ASSSRDLFGANVLT
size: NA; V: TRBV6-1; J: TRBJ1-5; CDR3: ASSEVQGPQPQH
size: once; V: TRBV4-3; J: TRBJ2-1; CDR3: ASSQASGADNEQF
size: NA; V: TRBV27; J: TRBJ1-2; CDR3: ASRSARWTEGYT
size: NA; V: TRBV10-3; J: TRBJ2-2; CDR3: AISESRGLAGGRTGELF
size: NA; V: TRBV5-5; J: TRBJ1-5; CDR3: ASSPDGGGMTQH
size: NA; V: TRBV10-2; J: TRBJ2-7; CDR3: ASSLSAGGGRIYDEQY
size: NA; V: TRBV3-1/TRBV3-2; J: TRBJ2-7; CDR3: ASSHTGIGVYEQY
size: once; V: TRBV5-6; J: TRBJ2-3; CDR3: ASSYSGASTDTQY
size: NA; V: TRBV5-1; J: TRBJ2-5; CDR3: ASSLQGVQETQY
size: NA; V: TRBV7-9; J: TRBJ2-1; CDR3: ASSLAGAGHEQF
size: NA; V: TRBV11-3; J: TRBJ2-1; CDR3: ASSIVAGPYNEQF
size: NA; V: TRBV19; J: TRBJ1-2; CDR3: ASSTGGTASTSYT
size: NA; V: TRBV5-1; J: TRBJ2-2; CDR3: ASSNGQNTGELF
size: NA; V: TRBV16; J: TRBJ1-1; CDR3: ASSRSSLEAF
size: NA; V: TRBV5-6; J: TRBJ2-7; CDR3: ASSHGLAGVLPEQY
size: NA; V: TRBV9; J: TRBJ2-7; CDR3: ASSPEQRPGSEQY
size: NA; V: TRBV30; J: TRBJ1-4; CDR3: AWSHRGTGNNEKLF
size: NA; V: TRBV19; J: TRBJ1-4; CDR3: ASAESGQGSRGLF
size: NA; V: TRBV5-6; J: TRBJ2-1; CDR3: ASSKGLLMSYNEQF